This T cell receptor (beta chain) was identified in a study of blood T cell repertoires in COVID-19. Overall study: Samples of COVID-19 (acute and convalescent) were obtained from the United States, Italy and Spain.

Clones were read by immunoSEQ multiplex PCR, and TCRdb kept only the in-frame ones, dropping some. The sample records approximately 210,000 clones, around 94% being singletons. CDR3 length: 14 residues. CDR1 and CDR2 (germline): SGHDT, YYEEEE. Losses at the gene ends were 5 bases for V and 7 bases for J; bases not matched to a gene: 9. V and J are TRBV5-6 and TRBJ1-1; 9 bases match TRBD1. Material: peripheral blood. This TCR was recovered from a man aged 30 to 39 with COVID-19, enrolled during active disease. The CDR3 is CASSFRGTGIEAFF. In DNA, the CDR3 is TGTGCCAGCAGTTTCAGGGGGACAGGGATTGAAGCTTTCTTT.